This T cell receptor (beta chain) was recovered during a study of blood T cell dynamics during melanoma immunotherapy. Study outcomes and limitations: Clones driving repertoire changes may be melanoma-specific or general immune activation.

This table comes from immunoSEQ multiplex PCR, and its TCRdb copy is limited to in-frame clones, with some not included. In the table there are about 14,000 clones, just over 85% of which are singletons. Time point of the sample: week 3, after first cycle of checkpoint inhibitor. There are 13 residues in the CDR3. V lost 5 bases and J lost 11, with 13 bases in between. Germline CDR1 MNHEY, CDR2 SMNVEV (reference sequence). Concerning this clone itself: Its antigen remains unknown.

The sequencing here drew on blood, taken from a patient treated with checkpoint blockade. This sequence joins TRBV27 and TRBJ1-6; a possible D gene is TRBD1 (5 bases). The sequence was collected from a human donor with melanoma. The chain's CDR3 is CASSPDRFPPLHF. The DNA of the CDR3 is TGTGCCAGCAGTCCCGACAGATTCCCACCCCTCCACTTT.